Each of the 16 T cell receptor beta chains below was sequenced from the same sample in a study of identical twins. A single record per CDR3 protein comes from TCRdb applying MiXCR to the 5' RACE reads. This table has fewer than 550,000 distinct CDR3 sequences, about 16% appearing once. The data were also submitted as part of a second study, on yellow fever vaccine responses in identical twins.

The sequencing sample was made of CD4+ T cells sorted from blood. The receptors originated from a woman aged 18-29 years in good health.

This clonotype was found a few times. The chain recombines TRBV12-3 or TRBV12-4 with TRBJ2-7; 11 bases agree with TRBD2. V dropped 2 bases and J dropped 6; count of bases not matched to a gene: 6. This CDR3 has 15 amino acids. CDR3 region: CASSLSSGLAGEQYF. CDR3 coding DNA: TGTGCCAGCAGTTTATCGTCCGGACTAGCGGGCGAGCAGTACTTC.

This sequence joins TRBV19 and TRBJ1-1; 8 nucleotides line up with TRBD1. Germline CDR1 reads LNHDA; CDR2 reads SQIVND (reference sequence). The CDR3 length is 16 residues. V lost 3 bases to trimming and J lost 0 bases; unmatched junction nucleotides: 6. The CDR3 is CASSIGGQGMNTEAFF. CDR3 bases: TGTGCCAGTAGTATCGGTGGACAGGGAATGAACACTGAAGCTTTCTTT. Using reference TRBV19 and TRBJ1-1 for the parts outside the CDR3, the full variable domain is DGGITQSPKYLFRKEGQNVTLSCEQNLNHDAMYWYRQDPGQGLRLIYYSQIVNDFQKGDIAEGYSVSREKKESFPLTVTSAQKNPTAFYLCASSIGGQGMNTEAFFGQGTRLTVV.

This clonotype came up many times. V gene TRBV7-2 combines with J gene TRBJ2-3; D gene uncertain. Deletions cut 2 bases from V and 0 bases from J, with 9 bases between. This CDR3 region has 15 residues. CDR1 is SGHTA and CDR2 is FQGNSA in the germline V gene. CDR3 DNA: TGTGCCAGCAGCTTACAGGCCAGAAGCACAGATACGCAGTATTTT. Translation: CASSLQARSTDTQYF.

This clonotype was seen a handful of times. This chain links TRBV2 with TRBJ2-7; TRBD2 might be the D (7 bases). V was shortened by 6 bases and J by 2 bases, with 17 bases between the two germline ends. Germline V gene lookup returns CDR1 SNHLY and CDR2 FYNNEI. This CDR3 has 15 amino acids. The CDR3 protein is CASSTNRGATYEQYF. CDR3 nucleotides: TGTGCCAGCAGCACGAATCGGGGGGCGACCTACGAGCAGTACTTC.

V gene TRBV7-9 combines with J gene TRBJ2-5, with D perhaps matching TRBD2 (6 bases). Trimming pared 1 base from V and 4 bases from J, leaving 16 bases between. CDR1 is SEHNR and CDR2 is FQNEAQ in the germline V gene (reference sequence). The CDR3 extends over 16 amino acids. The CDR3 DNA follows: TGTGCCAGCAGCTTAGATCAGGTCCTGGGGGGAGAGACCCAGTACTTC. Its protein is CASSLDQVLGGETQYF.

This clonotype was found a few times. V is TRBV5-8 and J is TRBJ1-5; 7 bases are a match to TRBD1. CDR3 length equals 17 residues. Per germline, CDR1 SGHTS and CDR2 YDEGEE. J gave up 3 bases and V 3 bases, and 12 bases lay outside the gene matches. This CDR3 is CASSWFSGTANNQPQHF. The CDR3 DNA sequence: TGTGCCAGCAGCTGGTTCTCTGGGACAGCTAACAATCAGCCCCAGCATTTT.

This clonotype was seen many times. This sequence joins TRBV6-5 and TRBJ2-2; TRBD2 agrees at 9 bases. Losses at the gene ends were 4 bases for V and 6 bases for J; bases not matched to a gene: 6. CDR3 length: 15 residues. The V gene's germline CDR1 is MNHEY and CDR2 SVGAGI. The CDR3 coding sequence is TGTGCCAGCAGTTCTAGCGGGAAATCGTCCGGGGAGCTGTTTTTT. Its protein product is CASSSSGKSSGELFF.

The chain carries TRBV21-1 and TRBJ2-3; TRBD2 is the table's D call, not checked against the DNA. TRBV21-1 is annotated as a pseudogene. The CDR3 loop spans 16 amino acids. The chain's CDR3 is CASSMRLAGGTDTQYF. The CDR3 DNA sequence: TGTGCCAGCAGCATGAGACTAGCGGGAGGCACAGATACGCAGTATTTT.

This clonotype was detected a few times. The gene calls are TRBV10-3 and TRBJ2-1; no clear D. The V and J ends lost 8 bases and 5 bases respectively, with 10 bases between them. CDR1 ENHRY and CDR2 SYGVKD come from the germline V gene. This CDR3 region has 12 residues. CDR3 residues: CAIGVLNNEQFF. Here the CDR3 DNA reads TGTGCCATCGGAGTCTTGAACAATGAGCAGTTCTTC.

This clonotype was seen a handful of times. The chain joins TRBV29-1 to TRBJ2-3, with 9 bases aligning to TRBD2. Germline V gives CDR1 SQVTM, CDR2 ANQGSEA. CDR3 length: 14 amino acids. The trim removed 3 bases at V and 4 bases at J, leaving 5 bases unmatched. In DNA, the CDR3 is TGCAGCGTTGAGAGGGCGGGAGGGCCAGATACGCAGTATTTT. Amino acids: CSVERAGGPDTQYF.

The chain combines TRBV7-8 with TRBJ2-1; 8 nucleotides line up with TRBD1. Trimming at V came to 5 bases and at J to 1 base, leaving 7 bases not matched to a gene. This CDR3 is 16 amino acids long. In germline, CDR1 is SGHVS, CDR2 FQNEAQ. The CDR3 DNA is TGTGCCAGCAGCCGAGGACAGGGCTTATCCTACAATGAGCAGTTCTTC. Protein: CASSRGQGLSYNEQFF.

The gene calls are TRBV29-1 and TRBJ1-1; D call uncertain. V was trimmed by 3 bases and J by 1 base, leaving 9 bases between them. The CDR3 loop spans 13 amino acids. The V gene's germline CDR1 is SQVTM and CDR2 ANQGSEA. CDR3 amino acids: CSVESHQNTEAFF. DNA of the CDR3: TGCAGCGTTGAGTCACACCAGAACACTGAAGCTTTCTTT.

V gene TRBV2 combines with J gene TRBJ2-7; 7 bases are shared with TRBD1. Germline CDR1 and CDR2: SNHLY and FYNNEI. The CDR3 runs 15 residues. V trimming: 2 bases; J trimming: 1 base; junction bases outside the gene matches: 5. The CDR3 DNA is TGTGCCAGCAGTGAATTTAGGGGGCAATCCTACGAGCAGTACGTC. Residues: CASSEFRGQSYEQYV.

The table lists this clonotype with a few counts. The V gene is TRBV9, the J gene TRBJ2-1; 8 bases line up with TRBD2. This CDR3 comprises 15 residues. The junction had 2 bases not matched to a gene; V was cut back by 0 bases and J by 3 bases. CDR1 and CDR2 (germline): SGDLS, YYNGEE. The chain's CDR3 is CASSVVGLDYNEQFF. The CDR3, as DNA: TGTGCCAGCAGCGTAGTGGGACTAGACTACAATGAGCAGTTCTTC.

J is TRBJ2-2 and V is TRBV7-9; D is ambiguous. The CDR3 has 14 residues. The germline gives CDR1 SEHNR, CDR2 FQNEAQ (reference sequence). Trimming removed 5 bases at V and 4 bases at J, with 11 bases between. The DNA for the CDR3 is TGTGCCAGCAGCAAAGACGGTAGCACCGGGGAGCTGTTTTTT. Protein: CASSKDGSTGELFF.

This clonotype was recorded a few times. The chain uses TRBV5-1 and TRBJ2-7, with 15 bases that match TRBD2. CDR3 length: 15 residues. Germline assignment: CDR1 SGHRS and CDR2 YFSETQ. The V and J ends lost 3 bases and 5 bases, in that order; junction bases with no gene match: 3. The CDR3 sequence is CASSWTSGRANEQYF. CDR3 coding DNA: TGCGCCAGCAGCTGGACTAGCGGGAGGGCAAACGAGCAGTACTTC.